This record concerns one T cell receptor (beta chain) sequence. The sample has other DNA sequences that encode this CDR3 too. This entry comes from a study of OX40 agonist ivuxolimab in advanced cancers. Repertoires were generated with immunoSEQ multiplex PCR, while TCRdb's copy carries only in-frame clones and drops some. The sample has almost 85,000 clones, roughly 84% seen once. CDR3 length equals 14 residues. Per germline, CDR1 GTSNPN and CDR2 SVGIG (reference sequence). Trimming removed 0 bases at V and 0 bases at J, with 9 bases between. This specimen was CD4+ or CD8+ T cells sorted from blood, taken in a trial of the OX40 agonist ivuxolimab. This rearrangement joins TRBV30 to TRBJ2-7; D perhaps matches TRBD1 (6 bases). This TCR was recovered from an adult with an advanced solid tumor such as melanoma, head and neck, liver or kidney cancer. CDR3 in DNA: TGTGCCTGGAGTGTAGGGGGTAGCTCCTACGAGCAGTACTTC. It translates to CAWSVGGSSYEQYF.